The 8 T cell receptor beta chains listed next were all sequenced from one sample in a study of PD-1 blockade in classical Hodgkin lymphoma. Noted time point: cycle 4 day 1 (C4D1), after five to seven weeks of nivolumab. The patients all showed relapse after autologous stem cell transplantation, while their brentuximab vedotin exposure varied. Using immunoSEQ multiplex PCR, the repertoire was profiled, and TCRdb retains in-frame clones only, with some absent. Of tens of thousands of clones in the sample, around 90% were seen once. The material was peripheral blood mononuclear cells (PBMCs), obtained before the fourth cycle of nivolumab. All receptors come from a human donor with classical Hodgkin lymphoma.

The chain recombines TRBV5-1 with TRBJ2-3, with 8 positions matching TRBD2. V dropped 3 bases and J dropped 7; count of bases not matched to a gene: 13. Looked up from germline, CDR1 is SGHRS and CDR2 is YFSETQ. This CDR3 has 16 amino acids. The CDR3 spells CASSWGLTSGVYTQYF. Here the CDR3 DNA reads TGCGCCAGCAGCTGGGGGTTAACTAGCGGAGTCTATACGCAGTATTTT.

The rearrangement joins TRBV30 to TRBJ1-2; D remains unclear. Germline V gene sequence: CDR1 GTSNPN, CDR2 SVGIG (reference sequence). The germline V and J ends were trimmed by 5 bases and 2 bases, with 12 bases remaining between them. CDR3 length equals 13 residues. The CDR3, as DNA: TGTGCCTGGGGAGGGAGTCGAAACTATGGCTACACCTTC. This translates into CAWGGSRNYGYTF.

This chain uses TRBV7-9 with TRBJ2-1; D remains unclear. V was cut by 4 bases and J by 0 bases, with 10 bases left in between. The CDR3 contains 15 residues. Germline values: CDR1 SEHNR, CDR2 FQNEAQ (reference sequence). The CDR3 is CASSYPFSSYNEQFF. For the CDR3, the DNA is TGTGCCAGCAGCTACCCGTTTAGCTCCTACAATGAGCAGTTCTTC.

The chain has TRBV5-6 and TRBJ2-3, with D unclear. The germline V and J ends were trimmed by 0 bases and 6 bases, with 20 bases remaining between them. Germline lookup yields CDR1 SGHDT and CDR2 YYEEEE. The CDR3 extends over 17 amino acids. This CDR3 reads CASSLGSLSLGSDTQYF. CDR3 sequence (DNA): TGTGCCAGCAGCTTGGGGTCCCTCAGTCTAGGGTCGGATACGCAGTATTTT.

The chain has TRBV5-5 and TRBJ1-5; 8 nucleotides align to TRBD1. The junction had 9 bases not matched to a gene; V was cut back by 4 bases and J by 6 bases. CDR3 length equals 15 residues. CDR1 and CDR2 from the germline V gene are SGHKS and YYEKEE (reference sequence). This chain's CDR3 is CASSETGGQGQPQHF. The DNA for the CDR3 is TGTGCCAGCAGCGAAACAGGGGGGCAGGGTCAGCCCCAGCATTTT.

CDR3 coding DNA: TGCGCCAGCAGCTTGTCCCCCGGACAGGGAAAATACACCATATATTTT. Its protein is CASSLSPGQGKYTIYF. The chain joins TRBV5-1 to TRBJ1-3; TRBD1 agrees at 8 bases. Losses at the gene ends were 1 base for V and 8 bases for J; bases not matched to a gene: 11. The CDR3 has 16 amino acids. The germline V gene encodes CDR1 SGHRS and CDR2 YFSETQ.

The chain recombines TRBV10-3 with TRBJ2-1; 13 bases map to TRBD2. J was trimmed by 1 base and V by 5 bases; bases with no gene match: 5. From germline, CDR1 is ENHRY and CDR2 SYGVKD. This CDR3 has 17 residues. In DNA form, the CDR3 reads TGTGCCATCAGTACTAGCGGGGGGGCCATGTCCTACAATGAGCAGTTCTTC. It is translated as CAISTSGGAMSYNEQFF.

This chain joins TRBV30 and TRBJ2-7; 8 bases are a match to TRBD1. The CDR3 runs to 13 residues. V lost 3 bases to trimming and J lost 4 bases; unmatched junction nucleotides: 5. CDR1 and CDR2 (germline): GTSNPN, SVGIG (reference sequence). CDR3 residues: CAWSTGGTYEQYF. CDR3 bases: TGTGCCTGGAGCACAGGGGGGACGTACGAGCAGTACTTC.